The clone carrying this TCR beta chain was seen a handful of times. TCRdb redid the calling of the RT-PCR reads with MiXCR, one entry per CDR3 protein. This sample carries about a million distinct CDR3 sequences, about a sixth of them seen once, and the ten largest clones take roughly 6%. The data were taken from a study of patients and donors after allogeneic stem cell transplantation. The specimen was blood, either unsorted or a sorted T cell fraction (not recorded which). The receptor was isolated from a human donor who was either an allogeneic HSCT recipient or a stem cell or donor lymphocyte infusion donor (not recorded which). It is not recorded whose cells these are; they may come from a transplant donor.

The CDR3 protein is CSAPRGGQLNQPQHF. Here the CDR3 DNA reads TGCAGTGCCCCAAGGGGGGGGCAGCTTAATCAGCCCCAGCATTTT. The V and J genes are TRBV20-1 and TRBJ1-5; D is possibly TRBD1 (6 bases). The germline V gene has CDR1 DFQATT and CDR2 SNEGSKA (reference sequence). The CDR3 sequence is 15 residues long. V dropped 6 bases and J dropped 4 bases, with 19 bases sitting between them.